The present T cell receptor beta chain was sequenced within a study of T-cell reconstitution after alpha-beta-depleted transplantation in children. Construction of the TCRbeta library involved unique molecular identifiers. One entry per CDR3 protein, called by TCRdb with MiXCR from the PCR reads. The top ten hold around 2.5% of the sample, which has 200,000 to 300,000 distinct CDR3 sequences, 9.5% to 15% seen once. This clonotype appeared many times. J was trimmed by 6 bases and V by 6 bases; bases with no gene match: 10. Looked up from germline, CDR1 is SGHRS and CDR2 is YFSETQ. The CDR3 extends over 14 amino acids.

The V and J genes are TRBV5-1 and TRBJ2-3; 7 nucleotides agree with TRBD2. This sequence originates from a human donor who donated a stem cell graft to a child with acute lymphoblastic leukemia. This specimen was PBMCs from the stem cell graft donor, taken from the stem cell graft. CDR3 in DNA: TGCGCCAGCACCCAAGGGAGGGCCCATGATACGCAGTATTTT. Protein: CASTQGRAHDTQYF. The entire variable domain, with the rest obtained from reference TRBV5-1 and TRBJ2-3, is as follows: KAGVTQTPRYLIKTRGQQVTLSCSPISGHRSVSWYQQTPGQGLQFLFEYFSETQRNKGNFPGRFSGRQFSNSRSEMNVSTLELGDSALYLCASTQGRAHDTQYFGPGTRLTVL.